The rows below give T cell receptor beta chains drawn from one sample of a study of cytomegalovirus exposure and HLA in healthy donors. The method was immunoSEQ multiplex PCR; TCRdb's version includes in-frame clones alone and lacks a portion of them. The sample contains over 95,000 clones, around three quarters of which appear only once. What was sequenced was PBMCs. The receptors come from a man between 40 and 49 years old in good health and CMV-seropositive. The conserved cysteine and the conserved F or W are not part of the CDR3 here. The order of the fields is V gene, J gene, clone size, CDR3 protein. Clone sizes are given selectively: once, few, many, or a class where the clone is expanded.

TRBV6-5	TRBJ2-2	-	ASRAESNTGELF
TRBV7-2	TRBJ1-6	-	ASSQGGQSNSPLH
TRBV7-9	TRBJ2-3	once	SSSLTETLTDTQY
TRBV7-2	TRBJ1-2	-	ASSFPRSRDTTNYGYT
TRBV7-2	TRBJ2-2	-	ASGRQGDTGELF
TRBV7-9	TRBJ2-2	once	ASSRSTSYAGELF
TRBV11-2	TRBJ2-5	-	ASSLPSAGGPNTQY
TRBV6-5	TRBJ1-2	-	ASSVGDYGYT
TRBV5-4	TRBJ2-3	-	ASSLGLAGARTDTQY
TRBV28	TRBJ1-1	-	ARGNAEAF
TRBV4-2	TRBJ1-2	-	ASSSNRFGNGYT
TRBV4-1	TRBJ1-2	-	ASSQATGNYGYT
TRBV2	TRBJ2-3	-	ASKGLAGFRTDTQY
TRBV5-1	TRBJ1-1	-	ASSLLGGETEAF
TRBV6-5	TRBJ1-5	-	ASRRLGQPQH
TRBV15	TRBJ2-5	-	ATSLRETQY
TRBV14	TRBJ2-2	-	ASSQVGRGRRIGELF
TRBV7-6	TRBJ2-7	-	ASSVRQGAYEQY
TRBV7-3	TRBJ1-3	few	ASSTRDRVFWPGNTIY
TRBV7-2	TRBJ2-4	once	ASSFTGAGWAKNIQY
TRBV19	TRBJ2-7	-	ASSIVGQGQSEQY
TRBV7-9	TRBJ1-1	-	SSSSPTGLNTEAF
TRBV11-3	TRBJ1-3	-	ASSLSQGTGNTIY
TRBV7-2	TRBJ1-2	-	ASSPRTSESSWGYT
TRBV6-4	TRBJ2-1	few	ASSGGGSYNEQF
TRBV28	TRBJ2-3	-	ASSLGSTDTQY